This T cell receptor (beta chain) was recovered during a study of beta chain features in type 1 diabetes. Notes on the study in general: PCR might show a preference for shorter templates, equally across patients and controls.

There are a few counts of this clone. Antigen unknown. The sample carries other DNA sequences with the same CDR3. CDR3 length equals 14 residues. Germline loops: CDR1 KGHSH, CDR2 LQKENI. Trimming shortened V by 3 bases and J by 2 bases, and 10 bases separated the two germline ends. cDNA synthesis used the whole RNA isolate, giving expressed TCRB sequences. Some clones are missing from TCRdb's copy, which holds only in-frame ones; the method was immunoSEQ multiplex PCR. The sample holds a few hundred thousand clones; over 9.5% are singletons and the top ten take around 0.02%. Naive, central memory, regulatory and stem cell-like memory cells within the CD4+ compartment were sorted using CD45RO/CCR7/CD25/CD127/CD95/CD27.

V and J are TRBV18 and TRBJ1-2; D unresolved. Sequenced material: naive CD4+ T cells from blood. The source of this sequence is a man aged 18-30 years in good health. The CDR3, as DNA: TGTGCCAGCTCACCCCCGGGCGGGAACTATGGCTACACCTTC. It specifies CASSPPGGNYGYTF.